This TCR beta chain is from a study of a mutant IDH1 vaccine in newly diagnosed glioma. Profiled with immunoSEQ multiplex PCR; TCRdb holds only in-frame clones, not every one. The profile covers tens of thousands of clones, with roughly 91% appearing a single time and roughly 0.78% taken by the ten largest. Noted time point: week 47, end of study. Each dose of the vaccine consisted of 300 ug of mutant IDH1 20-mer peptide, with topical imiquimod. The germline gives CDR1 MGHRA, CDR2 YSYEKL. This CDR3 spans 16 amino acids. V shed 3 bases, J shed 3 bases, and the junction held 9 bases outside the gene matches. Study results and caveats: Changes in top peripheral clonotypes did not appear linked to pseudoprogression.

This clone has only one observation. Its specificity is unknown. V is TRBV4-1 and J is TRBJ2-5, with 8 bases lining up with TRBD1. The specimen was PBMCs, collected from a glioma patient whose treatment included an IDH1 peptide vaccine. This receptor was identified in a woman aged 45-65 years with glioma. CDR3 in amino acids: CASSHPGQGEKETQYF. CDR3 coding DNA: TGCGCCAGCAGCCACCCCGGACAGGGCGAGAAAGAGACCCAGTACTTC.